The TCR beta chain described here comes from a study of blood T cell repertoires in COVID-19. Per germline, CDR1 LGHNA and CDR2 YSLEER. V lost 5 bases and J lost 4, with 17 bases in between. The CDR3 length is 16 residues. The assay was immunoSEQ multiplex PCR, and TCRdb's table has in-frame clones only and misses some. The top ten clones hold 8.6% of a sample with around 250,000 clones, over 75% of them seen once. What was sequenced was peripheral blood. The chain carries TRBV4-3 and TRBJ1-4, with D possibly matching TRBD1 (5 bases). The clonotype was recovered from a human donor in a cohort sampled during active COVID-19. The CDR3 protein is CASSKLGPGGNEKLFF. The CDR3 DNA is TGCGCCAGCAGCAAGCTCGGGCCCGGGGGTAATGAAAAACTGTTTTTT.